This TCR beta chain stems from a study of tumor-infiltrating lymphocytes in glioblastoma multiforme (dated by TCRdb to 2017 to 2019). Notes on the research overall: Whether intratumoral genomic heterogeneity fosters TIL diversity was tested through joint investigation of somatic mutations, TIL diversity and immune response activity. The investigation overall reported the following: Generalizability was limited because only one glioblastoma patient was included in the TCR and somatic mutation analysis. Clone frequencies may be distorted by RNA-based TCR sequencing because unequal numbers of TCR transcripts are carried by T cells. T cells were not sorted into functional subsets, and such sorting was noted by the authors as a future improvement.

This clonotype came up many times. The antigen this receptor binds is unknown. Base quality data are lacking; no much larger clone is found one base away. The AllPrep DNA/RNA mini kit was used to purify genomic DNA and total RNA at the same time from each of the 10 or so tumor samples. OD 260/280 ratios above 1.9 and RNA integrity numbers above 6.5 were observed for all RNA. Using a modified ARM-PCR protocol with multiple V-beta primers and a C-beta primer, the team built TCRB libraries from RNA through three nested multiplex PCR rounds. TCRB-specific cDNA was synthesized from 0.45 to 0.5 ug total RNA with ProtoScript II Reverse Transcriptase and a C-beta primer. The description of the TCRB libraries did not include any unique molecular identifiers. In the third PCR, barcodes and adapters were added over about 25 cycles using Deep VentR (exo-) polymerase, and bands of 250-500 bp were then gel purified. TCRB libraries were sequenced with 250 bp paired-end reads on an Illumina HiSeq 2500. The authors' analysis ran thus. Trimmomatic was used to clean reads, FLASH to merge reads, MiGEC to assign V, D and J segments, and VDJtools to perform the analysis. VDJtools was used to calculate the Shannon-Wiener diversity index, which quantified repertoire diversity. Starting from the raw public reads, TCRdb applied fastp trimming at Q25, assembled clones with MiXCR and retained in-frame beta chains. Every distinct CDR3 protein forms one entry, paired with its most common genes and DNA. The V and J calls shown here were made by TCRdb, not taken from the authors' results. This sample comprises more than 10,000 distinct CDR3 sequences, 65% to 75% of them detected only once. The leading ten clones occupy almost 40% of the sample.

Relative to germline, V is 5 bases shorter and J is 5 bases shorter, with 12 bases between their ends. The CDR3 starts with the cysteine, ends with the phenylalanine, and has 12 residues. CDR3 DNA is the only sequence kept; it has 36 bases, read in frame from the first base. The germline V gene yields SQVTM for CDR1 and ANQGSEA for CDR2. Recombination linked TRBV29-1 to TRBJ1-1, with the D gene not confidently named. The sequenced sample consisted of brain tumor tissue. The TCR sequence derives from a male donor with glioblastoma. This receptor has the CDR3 CSVRFSGTEAFF. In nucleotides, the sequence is TGCAGCGTTCGGTTCAGTGGGACTGAAGCTTTCTTT.